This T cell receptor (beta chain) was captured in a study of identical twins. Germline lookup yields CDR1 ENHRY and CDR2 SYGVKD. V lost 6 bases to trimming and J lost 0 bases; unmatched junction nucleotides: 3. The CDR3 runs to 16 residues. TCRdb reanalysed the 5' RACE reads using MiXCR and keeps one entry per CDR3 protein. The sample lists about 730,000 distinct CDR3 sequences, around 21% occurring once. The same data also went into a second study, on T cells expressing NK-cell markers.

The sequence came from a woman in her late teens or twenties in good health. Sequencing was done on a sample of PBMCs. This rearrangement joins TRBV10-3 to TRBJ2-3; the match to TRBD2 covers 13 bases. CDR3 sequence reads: CAIRGLAGSSTDTQYF. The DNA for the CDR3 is TGTGCCATCAGGGGACTAGCGGGATCTAGCACAGATACGCAGTATTTT.